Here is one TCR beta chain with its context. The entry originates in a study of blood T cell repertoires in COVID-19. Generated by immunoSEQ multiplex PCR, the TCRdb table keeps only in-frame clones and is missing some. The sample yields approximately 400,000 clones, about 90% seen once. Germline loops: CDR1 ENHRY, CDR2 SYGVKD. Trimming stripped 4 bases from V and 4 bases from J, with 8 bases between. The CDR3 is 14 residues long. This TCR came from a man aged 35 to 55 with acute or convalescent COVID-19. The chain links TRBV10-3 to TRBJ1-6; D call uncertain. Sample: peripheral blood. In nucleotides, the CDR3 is TGTGCCATCAGTGGGACTGATTATAATTCACCCCTCCACTTT. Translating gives CAISGTDYNSPLHF.